What follows is one T cell receptor (beta chain) and its context. These data belong to a study of T cells expressing NK-cell markers. TCRdb reworked the 5' RACE reads into one entry per CDR3 protein, no DNA. This table holds 500,000 to 700,000 distinct CDR3 sequences. The length of the CDR3 is 16 residues. From germline, CDR1 is MNHEY and CDR2 SVGEGT. The source is a man younger than 35 in good health. The rearrangement uses TRBV6-2 or TRBV6-3 and TRBJ2-1. What was sequenced was blood T cells: a sorted CD56 or NKG2C T cell subset, CD4+ or CD8+ T cells, or bulk PBMC T cells (not recorded which). CDR3 in amino acids: CASSSPRGRTNNEQFF.